This TCR beta chain originates from a study of CD8+ T cells in alopecia areata. General study findings and limits: Especially in alopecia totalis/universalis, lesional scalp showed greater clonality than normal scalp did. Normal skin's resident alphabeta T cells are also sequenced in scalp samples. Mice gave a clearer picture of TCR sharing than patients did, possibly for HLA-related reasons.

CDR1 is SGHRS, CDR2 YFSETQ, per germline. V lost 3 bases to trimming and J lost 6 bases; unmatched junction nucleotides: 5. This CDR3 has 15 residues. CD4+ cells obtained from a handful of patients were subjected to sorting into CD25+CD127- cells. In regard to this clone: The antigen is not known.

RNA extraction was followed by reverse transcription into cDNA, which acted as the sequencing template. Using immunoSEQ multiplex PCR, the repertoire was profiled, and TCRdb retains in-frame clones only, with some absent. The sample includes about 37,000 clones, roughly 53% of them seen just once. The clonotype comes from a human donor with alopecia areata. This chain connects TRBV5-1 to TRBJ1-6; 8 nucleotides agree with TRBD1. The sample consisted of CD4+ Tregs sorted from blood. The CDR3 loop is CASSWADRVNSPLHF. CDR3 nucleotides: TGCGCCAGCAGCTGGGCGGACAGGGTTAATTCACCCCTCCACTTT.